The 31 T cell receptor beta chains reported below all come from one sample, sequenced in a study of T cell responses to AZD1222 COVID-19 vaccine. Sequencing was performed with immunoSEQ multiplex PCR; in TCRdb, only in-frame clones are kept and a portion is missing. In the table there are tens of thousands of clones, 80% to 90% of which are singletons. The sample was peripheral blood, taken on day 0 of AZD1222 vaccination. These receptors were obtained from an adult in good health.

The rearrangement uses TRBV19 and TRBJ1-1; 8 bases align to TRBD1. This CDR3 is 15 amino acids long. V shed 6 bases and J 5 bases; nucleotides not matched to a gene: 11. Per germline, CDR1 LNHDA and CDR2 SQIVND (reference sequence). CDR3 sequence (DNA): TGTGCCAGTAGAGGATTTGACAGGGGTGGAACTGAAGCTTTCTTT. Its protein product is CASRGFDRGGTEAFF.

V gene TRBV5-1 combines with J gene TRBJ1-5; perhaps TRBD1 as D (6 bases). V lost 4 bases and J 3 bases, leaving 17 bases between the germline ends. The CDR3 consists of 16 residues. Germline V gene sequence: CDR1 SGHRS, CDR2 YFSETQ. CDR3 in DNA: TGCGCCAGCAGCGCGCGGACAGAGAAAACCAATCAGCCCCAGCATTTT. Its protein product is CASSARTEKTNQPQHF.

This sequence joins TRBV5-6 and TRBJ2-7; perhaps TRBD2 as D (5 bases). CDR1 and CDR2 from the germline V gene are SGHDT and YYEEEE. Trimming stripped 0 bases from V and 5 bases from J, with 15 bases between. This CDR3 has 15 amino acids. CDR3 loop: CASSLGAGLSNEQYF. Written as DNA, the CDR3 is TGTGCCAGCAGCTTGGGTGCGGGTTTGAGCAACGAGCAGTACTTC.

The chain couples TRBV20-1 to TRBJ1-2, with 9 bases aligning to TRBD1. This CDR3 comprises 14 residues. The V and J ends lost 3 bases and 9 bases, in that order; junction bases with no gene match: 11. Per the germline V gene, CDR1 is DFQATT and CDR2 is SNEGSKA (reference sequence). The CDR3 region is CSASSATGTGSYTF. For the CDR3, the DNA is TGCAGTGCTAGTTCAGCCACCGGGACAGGGAGCTACACCTTC.

The chain combines TRBV3-1 (or the pseudogene TRBV3-2) with TRBJ1-2; no reliable D call. Germline CDR1 is LGHDT and CDR2 is YNNKEL (reference sequence). The V and J ends lost 0 bases and 0 bases respectively, with 8 bases between them. This CDR3 region has 15 residues. This CDR3 reads CASSQEETTNYGYTF. The CDR3 nucleotides are TGTGCCAGCAGCCAAGAGGAAACGACTAACTATGGCTACACCTTC.

J is TRBJ2-1 and V is TRBV14; D is unclear. This CDR3 is 13 amino acids long. Trimming took off 1 base at V and 8 bases at J, with 9 bases between the two ends. In germline, CDR1 is SGHDN, CDR2 FVKESK. CDR3 in amino acids: CASSQVFWDEQFF. The CDR3 DNA reads TGTGCCAGCAGCCAAGTGTTCTGGGATGAGCAGTTCTTC.

This sequence joins TRBV6-4 and TRBJ2-2; 11 bases agree with TRBD2. This CDR3 is 16 amino acids long. With 4 bases clipped from V and 4 bases from J, the junction kept 5 bases outside the gene matches. The germline gives CDR1 MRHNA, CDR2 SNTAGT. The DNA for the CDR3 is TGTGCCAGCAGTGTACTAGCGGGGGCAAGCACCGGGGAGCTGTTTTTT. Its protein product is CASSVLAGASTGELFF.

The count of this clone is one. The genes are TRBV4-1 and TRBJ1-4; 9 bases match TRBD1. The CDR3 length is 15 residues. Germline V gene data show CDR1 as MGHRA and CDR2 as YSYEKL. V was pared by 4 bases and J by 6 bases, with 6 bases of the junction left unmatched. Here the CDR3 reads CASSRMDRGYEKLFF. The CDR3 DNA sequence: TGCGCCAGCAGCCGAATGGACAGGGGTTATGAAAAACTGTTTTTT.

The genes are TRBV7-2 and TRBJ1-3, with D possibly being TRBD1 (5 bases). The CDR3 is made up of 16 amino acids. CDR1 is SGHTA and CDR2 is FQGNSA in the germline V gene. With 1 base removed from V and 0 bases from J, the gap between germline ends came to 10 bases. CDR3 sequence: CASSLVGPDSGNTIYF. CDR3 coding DNA: TGTGCCAGCAGCTTAGTGGGGCCAGACTCTGGAAACACCATATATTTT.

The chain uses TRBV19 and TRBJ1-5; 8 bases are shared with TRBD1. This CDR3 is built from 14 residues. V shed 4 bases and J 5 bases; nucleotides not matched to a gene: 4. CDR1 is LNHDA and CDR2 is SQIVND in the germline V gene (reference sequence). CDR3: CASSKGQVHQPQHF. CDR3 bases: TGTGCCAGTAGTAAGGGACAGGTACATCAGCCCCAGCATTTT.

This chain joins TRBV27 and TRBJ1-2, with D tentatively TRBD1 (5 bases). Trimming pared 8 bases from V and 5 bases from J, leaving 9 bases between. The CDR3 runs 11 residues. Germline V CDR1 and CDR2: MNHEY, SMNVEV (reference sequence). The CDR3 spells CASRTQYGYTF. The DNA for the CDR3 is TGTGCCAGCCGGACACAGTATGGCTACACCTTC.

This chain connects TRBV5-1 to TRBJ2-3; 8 bases line up with TRBD2. The trim removed 3 bases at V and 4 bases at J, leaving 13 bases unmatched. CDR3 length: 17 residues. From germline, CDR1 is SGHRS and CDR2 YFSETQ. CDR3 in amino acids: CASSWGLRGGPPDTQYF. CDR3 DNA: TGCGCCAGCAGCTGGGGTTTACGGGGGGGCCCCCCAGATACGCAGTATTTT.

This rearrangement joins TRBV19 to TRBJ1-5; D gene unclear. Germline CDR1 is LNHDA and CDR2 is SQIVND (reference sequence). The length of the CDR3 is 16 residues. Deletions cut 5 bases from V and 6 bases from J, with 20 bases between. In DNA, the CDR3 is TGTGCCAGTAGTTTTATTTCCCATAATCAGCCTCAGCCCCAGCATTTT. It yields the protein CASSFISHNQPQPQHF.

This clone was picked up one time. The chain carries TRBV19 and TRBJ1-2, with 7 bases lining up with TRBD1. This CDR3 spans 15 amino acids. Trimming removed 5 bases from V and 4 bases from J; junction bases left unmatched: 10. Germline CDR1 reads LNHDA; CDR2 reads SQIVND (reference sequence). CDR3 sequence: CASSPQGVYGYGYTF. CDR3 nucleotides: TGTGCCAGTAGTCCCCAGGGGGTCTACGGCTATGGCTACACCTTC.

The CDR3 is CASSPGQGKGGYTF. The CDR3 coding sequence is TGTGCCAGCAGCCCCGGACAGGGAAAAGGGGGCTACACCTTC. The chain uses TRBV7-2 and TRBJ1-2; TRBD1 matches 8 bases. After removal of 5 bases from V and 8 bases from J, the junction contained 10 bases not matched to a gene. CDR1 and CDR2 (germline): SGHTA, FQGNSA. The CDR3 runs to 14 residues.

J is TRBJ2-5 and V is TRBV4-1; D may be TRBD1 (5 bases). Germline lookup yields CDR1 MGHRA and CDR2 YSYEKL. V dropped 5 bases and J dropped 5 bases, with 15 bases sitting between them. The CDR3 consists of 14 residues. In DNA, the CDR3 is TGCGCCAGCAGCTGGGGCCACTCTGGCGAGACCCAGTACTTC. This translates into CASSWGHSGETQYF.

J is TRBJ2-3 and V is TRBV9; D is uncertain. Trimming left V 7 bases short and J 1 base short, with 1 base between. Germline CDR1 is SGDLS and CDR2 is YYNGEE. This CDR3 is 10 amino acids long. CDR3 sequence reads: CASGTDTQYF. In nucleotides, the CDR3 is TGTGCCAGCGGCACAGATACGCAGTATTTT.

The chain employs TRBV19 and TRBJ1-2; 10 bases fit TRBD1. CDR1 and CDR2 from the germline V gene are LNHDA and SQIVND (reference sequence). This CDR3 has 16 amino acids. Trimming removed 3 bases from V and 1 base from J; junction bases left unmatched: 5. Here the CDR3 reads CASSMGGTGDNYGYTF. In nucleotides, the CDR3 is TGTGCCAGTAGTATGGGCGGGACAGGGGATAACTATGGCTACACCTTC.

The chain links TRBV11-3 to TRBJ1-3; TRBD1 might be the D (5 bases). Germline assignment: CDR1 SGHNT and CDR2 YENEEA. The CDR3 covers 15 residues. V lost 4 bases, J lost 4 bases, and 14 bases lay in between. CDR3 nucleotide sequence: TGTGCCAGCAGCTCCCAACGGGGCCTAGGAAACACCATATATTTT. Its protein is CASSSQRGLGNTIYF.

This rearrangement joins TRBV18 to TRBJ1-2; weak D call: TRBD1 (5 bases). The germline V and J ends were trimmed by 3 bases and 3 bases, with 20 bases remaining between them. Germline values: CDR1 KGHSH, CDR2 LQKENI. The CDR3 is 17 amino acids. CDR3 DNA sequence: TGTGCCAGCTCACCGAGGAAGGACCTCTTAGGGGACTATGGCTACACCTTC. This sequence encodes CASSPRKDLLGDYGYTF.

In its sample, this clone ranks as medium-sized (0.01 to 0.1%). The genes are TRBV5-4 and TRBJ2-7; the D gene is possibly TRBD2 (6 bases). From germline, CDR1 is SGHNT and CDR2 YYREEE (reference sequence). The ends were cut back, 0 bases at V and 3 bases at J, with 10 bases in the middle. The CDR3 extends over 14 amino acids. The CDR3 sequence is CASSLEEGFYEQYF. The CDR3 DNA reads as TGTGCCAGCAGCTTGGAGGAGGGATTCTACGAGCAGTACTTC.

The J gene is TRBJ2-5, the V gene TRBV30; 11 positions match TRBD2. In germline, CDR1 is GTSNPN, CDR2 SVGIG (reference sequence). The trim removed 7 bases at V and 5 bases at J, leaving 9 bases unmatched. The CDR3 contains 14 residues. CDR3 in amino acids: CAYDSGGERETQYF. The CDR3 region has the DNA TGTGCCTACGATAGCGGGGGGGAGCGGGAGACCCAGTACTTC.

This clone was observed a handful of times. This chain links TRBV19 with TRBJ1-3; D is undetermined. The germline V gene has CDR1 LNHDA and CDR2 SQIVND (reference sequence). This CDR3 comprises 16 residues. Trimming pared 7 bases from V and 0 bases from J, leaving 16 bases between. The CDR3 sequence: CASTDGRKNSGNTIYF. In DNA, the CDR3 is TGTGCCAGTACCGACGGACGGAAAAACTCTGGAAACACCATATATTTT.

The chain couples TRBV24-1 to TRBJ2-3, with D perhaps TRBD1 (6 bases). CDR3 size: 13 residues. Trimming pared 5 bases from V and 1 base from J, leaving 6 bases between. Germline V gives CDR1 KGHDR, CDR2 SFDVKD. CDR3 amino acids: CATSAGGTDTQYF. The CDR3 DNA reads as TGTGCCACCAGTGCAGGGGGCACAGATACGCAGTATTTT.

This clone was counted only a few times. The V gene is TRBV12-3 or TRBV12-4, the J gene TRBJ1-5, with 7 nucleotides matching TRBD1. This CDR3 comprises 13 residues. V lost 5 bases and J lost 9; bases outside the gene matches: 7. This CDR3 reads CASSPSGGGPQHF. The CDR3, as DNA: TGTGCCAGCAGTCCTTCAGGGGGAGGGCCCCAGCATTTT.

J is TRBJ1-3 and V is TRBV21-1. TRBV21-1 is designated a pseudogene. The CDR3 length is 14 residues. CDR3: CASTVDHSGNTIYF. CDR3 DNA sequence: TGTGCCAGCACCGTGGACCACTCTGGAAACACCATATATTTT.

The chain carries TRBV10-1 and TRBJ2-3, with D uncertain. The V gene lost 5 bases and the J gene lost 0 bases, with 15 bases spanning the gap. Germline CDR1 and CDR2: WNHNN and SYGVQD (reference sequence). This CDR3 is built from 16 residues. CDR3 amino acids: CASSPLGPRSTDTQYF. The CDR3 bases are TGCGCCAGCAGTCCTCTCGGACCGAGGAGCACAGATACGCAGTATTTT.

The chain has TRBV30 and TRBJ2-1, with TRBD2 matching over 14 bases. In germline, CDR1 is GTSNPN, CDR2 SVGIG (reference sequence). This CDR3 has 20 amino acids. Trimming took 0 bases from V and 0 from J; bases not matched to a gene: 10. The CDR3 protein is CAWSVHRGTSGGLSYNEQFF. The CDR3, as DNA: TGTGCCTGGAGTGTACACCGAGGGACTAGCGGGGGACTCTCCTACAATGAGCAGTTCTTC.

J is TRBJ1-1 and V is TRBV6-1; D is ambiguous. Germline V gene sequence: CDR1 MNHNS, CDR2 SASEGT. The CDR3 spans 14 residues. The V end was cut by 1 base, the J end by 1 base, with 7 bases between. As DNA, the CDR3 is TGTGCCAGCAGTGAAGGTGCATCGAACACTGAAGCTTTCTTT. The encoded protein is CASSEGASNTEAFF.

CDR3 nucleotide sequence: TGTGCCAGCAGCCCGGACGTAGACTCCTACAATGAGCAGTTCTTC. The encoded protein is CASSPDVDSYNEQFF. The chain uses TRBV11-2 and TRBJ2-1; D remains ambiguous. Trimming removed 5 bases at V and 0 bases at J, with 11 bases between. Germline values: CDR1 SGHAT, CDR2 FQNNGV. The CDR3 loop spans 15 amino acids. Variable domain in full (rest from reference TRBV11-2 and TRBJ2-1): EAGVAQSPRYKIIEKRQSVAFWCNPISGHATLYWYQQILGQGPKLLIQFQNNGVVDDSQLPKDRFSAERLKGVDSTLKIQPAKLEDSAVYLCASSPDVDSYNEQFFGPGTRLTVL.

J is TRBJ1-3 and V is TRBV18; D unclear. This CDR3 has 14 amino acids. The V end was cut by 2 bases, the J end by 0 bases, with 5 bases between. Germline V gene data show CDR1 as KGHSH and CDR2 as LQKENI. CDR3 residues: CASSPKGSGNTIYF. The CDR3 DNA sequence: TGTGCCAGCTCACCAAAGGGCTCTGGAAACACCATATATTTT.